This T cell receptor (beta chain) came from a study of T cell responses to AZD1222 COVID-19 vaccine. Study findings and constraints: Clonal diversity was possibly underestimated, and white British individuals and females predominated among donors.

As to this clone: Its matching antigen is unknown.

Germline CDR1 SGHDN, CDR2 FVKESK. The CDR3 runs 14 residues. The V end lost 0 bases, the J end lost 4 bases, and 9 bases lay between the germline ends. Profiled with immunoSEQ multiplex PCR; TCRdb holds only in-frame clones, not every one. The data contain roughly 30,000 clones, approximately 80% of them singletons. Sequences were derived from peripheral blood, sampled 28 days after the second AZD1222 dose. The origin of this receptor is an adult who received the AZD1222 COVID-19 vaccine. The J gene is TRBJ1-1, the V gene TRBV14; D uncertain. This chain's CDR3 is CASSQDTLSTEAFF. The CDR3 region has the DNA TGTGCCAGCAGCCAAGATACGCTTAGCACTGAAGCTTTCTTT.